This T cell receptor (beta chain) was sequenced for a study of cytomegalovirus exposure and HLA in healthy donors. Study findings and constraints: A later analysis associated some 16,000 TCR beta sequences with HLA alleles at a 0.05 false discovery rate.

For this clone: Its cognate antigen is unknown.

This CDR3 is 14 amino acids long. The V segment lost 5 bases and the J segment 5 bases; nucleotides outside the gene matches: 4. CDR1 is MRHNA and CDR2 is SNTAGT in the germline V gene. Primers included in the PCR were 60 Vbeta and 13 Jbeta primers. Assay used: immunoSEQ multiplex PCR; TCRdb lists only in-frame clones, some missing. The sample includes just over 150,000 clones, 65% to 85% of them seen just once. Sequenced: PBMCs. V usage is TRBV6-4 and J usage is TRBJ2-3, with TRBD1 matching 10 bases. This TCR was recovered from a male donor in good health and CMV-seropositive. The DNA of the CDR3 is TGTGCCAGCAGTCCCGGACAGGGGGGAGATACGCAGTATTTT. Protein: CASSPGQGGDTQYF.